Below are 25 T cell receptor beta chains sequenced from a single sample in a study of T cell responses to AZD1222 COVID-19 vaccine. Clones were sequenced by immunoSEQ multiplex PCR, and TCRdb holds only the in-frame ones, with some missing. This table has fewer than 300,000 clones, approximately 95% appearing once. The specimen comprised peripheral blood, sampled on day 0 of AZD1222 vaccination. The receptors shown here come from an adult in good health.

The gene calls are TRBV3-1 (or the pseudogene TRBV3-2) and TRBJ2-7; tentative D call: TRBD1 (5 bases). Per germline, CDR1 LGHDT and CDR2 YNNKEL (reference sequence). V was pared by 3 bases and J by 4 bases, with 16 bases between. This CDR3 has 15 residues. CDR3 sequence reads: CASSQGLGSGYEQYF. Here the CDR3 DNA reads TGTGCCAGCAGCCAGGGGCTAGGATCTGGATACGAGCAGTACTTC.

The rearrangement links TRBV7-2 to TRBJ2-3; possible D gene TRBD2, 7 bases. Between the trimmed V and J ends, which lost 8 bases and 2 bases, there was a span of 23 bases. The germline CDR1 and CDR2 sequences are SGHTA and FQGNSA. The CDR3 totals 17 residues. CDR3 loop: CASHPWGGAHDTDTQYF. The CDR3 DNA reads TGTGCCAGCCATCCCTGGGGGGGGGCGCATGACACAGATACGCAGTATTTT.

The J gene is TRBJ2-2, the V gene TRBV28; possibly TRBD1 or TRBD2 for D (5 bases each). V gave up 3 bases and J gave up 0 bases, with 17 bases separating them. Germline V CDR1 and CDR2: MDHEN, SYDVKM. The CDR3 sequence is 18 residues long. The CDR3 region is CASSFPPWGSPNTGELFF. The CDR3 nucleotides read TGTGCCAGCAGTTTCCCCCCCTGGGGGTCCCCGAACACCGGGGAGCTGTTTTTT.

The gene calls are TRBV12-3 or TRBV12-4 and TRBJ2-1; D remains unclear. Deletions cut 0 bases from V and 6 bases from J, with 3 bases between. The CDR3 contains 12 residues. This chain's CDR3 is CASSLAPNEQFF. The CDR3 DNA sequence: TGTGCCAGCAGTTTAGCCCCCAATGAGCAGTTCTTC.

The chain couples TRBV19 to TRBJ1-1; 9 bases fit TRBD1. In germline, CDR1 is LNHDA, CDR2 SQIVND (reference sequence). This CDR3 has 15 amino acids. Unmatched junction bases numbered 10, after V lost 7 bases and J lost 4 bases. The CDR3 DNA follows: TGTGCCAGTAAACGGGGACAGGGCGGGTTCACTGAAGCTTTCTTT. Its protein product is CASKRGQGGFTEAFF.

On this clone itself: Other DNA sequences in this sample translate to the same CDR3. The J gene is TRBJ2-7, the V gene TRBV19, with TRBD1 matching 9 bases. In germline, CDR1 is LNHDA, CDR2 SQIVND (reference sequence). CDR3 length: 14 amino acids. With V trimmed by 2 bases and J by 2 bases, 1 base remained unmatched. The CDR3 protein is CASSIRQGAYEQYF. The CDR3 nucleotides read TGTGCCAGTAGTATACGACAGGGGGCCTACGAGCAGTACTTC.

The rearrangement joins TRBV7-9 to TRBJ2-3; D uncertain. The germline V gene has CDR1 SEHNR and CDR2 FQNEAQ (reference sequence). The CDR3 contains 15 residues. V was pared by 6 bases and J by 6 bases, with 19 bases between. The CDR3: CASSNMGERWDTQYF. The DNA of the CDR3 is TGTGCCAGCAGTAATATGGGCGAAAGATGGGATACGCAGTATTTT.

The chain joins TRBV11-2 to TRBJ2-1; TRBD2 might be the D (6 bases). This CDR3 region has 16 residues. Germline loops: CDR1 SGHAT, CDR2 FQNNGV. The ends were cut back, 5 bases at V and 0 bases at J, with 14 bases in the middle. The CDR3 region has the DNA TGTGCCAGCAGCCCGCGACTAGTAATCTCCTACAATGAGCAGTTCTTC. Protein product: CASSPRLVISYNEQFF.

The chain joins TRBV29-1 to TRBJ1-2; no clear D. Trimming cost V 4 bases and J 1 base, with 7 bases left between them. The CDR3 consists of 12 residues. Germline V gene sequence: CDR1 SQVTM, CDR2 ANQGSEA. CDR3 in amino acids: CSVGSGNYGYTF. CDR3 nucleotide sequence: TGCAGCGTTGGAAGCGGTAACTATGGCTACACCTTC.

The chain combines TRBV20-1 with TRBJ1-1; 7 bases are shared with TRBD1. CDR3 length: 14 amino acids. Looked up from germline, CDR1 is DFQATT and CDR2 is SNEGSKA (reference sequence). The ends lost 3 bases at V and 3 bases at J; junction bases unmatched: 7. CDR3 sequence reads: CSASEDRRDTEAFF. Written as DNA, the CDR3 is TGCAGTGCTAGTGAGGACAGGCGAGACACTGAAGCTTTCTTT.

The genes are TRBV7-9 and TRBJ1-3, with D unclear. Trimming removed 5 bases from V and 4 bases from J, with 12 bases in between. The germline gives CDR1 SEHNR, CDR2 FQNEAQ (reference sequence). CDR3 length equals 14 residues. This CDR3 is CASSSRWRGNTIYF. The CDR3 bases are TGTGCCAGCAGCAGCAGGTGGCGGGGAAACACCATATATTTT. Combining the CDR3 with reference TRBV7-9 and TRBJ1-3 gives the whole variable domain DTGVSQNPRHKITKRGQNVTFRCDPISEHNRLYWYRQTLGQGPEFLTYFQNEAQLEKSRLLSDRFSAERPKGSFSTLEIQRTEQGDSAMYLCASSSRWRGNTIYFGEGSWLTVV.

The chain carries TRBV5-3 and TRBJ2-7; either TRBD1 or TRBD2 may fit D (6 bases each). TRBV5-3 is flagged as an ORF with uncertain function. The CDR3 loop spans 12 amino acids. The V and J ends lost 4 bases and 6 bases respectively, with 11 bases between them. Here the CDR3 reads CARSPGAGEQYF. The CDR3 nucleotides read TGTGCCAGAAGCCCGGGGGCGGGCGAGCAGTACTTC.

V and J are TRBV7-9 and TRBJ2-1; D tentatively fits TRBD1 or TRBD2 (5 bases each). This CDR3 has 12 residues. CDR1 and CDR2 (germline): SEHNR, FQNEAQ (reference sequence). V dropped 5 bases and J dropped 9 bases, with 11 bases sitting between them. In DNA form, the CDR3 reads TGTGCCAGCAGCGCTATTGGGGGTGAGCAGTTCTTC. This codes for CASSAIGGEQFF.

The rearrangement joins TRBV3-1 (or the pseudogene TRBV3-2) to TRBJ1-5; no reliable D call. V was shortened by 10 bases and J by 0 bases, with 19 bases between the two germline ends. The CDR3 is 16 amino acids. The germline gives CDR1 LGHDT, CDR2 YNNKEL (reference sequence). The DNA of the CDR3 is TGTGCCACCACCCCTCGGCGGTCCAGTAGCAATCAGCCCCAGCATTTT. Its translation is CATTPRRSSSNQPQHF.

CDR3 coding DNA: TGTGCCAGCAGCCAAGAGACAGGGGGTAGTGAAAAACTGTTTTTT. Translated: CASSQETGGSEKLFF. V usage is TRBV4-2 and J usage is TRBJ1-4, with 9 bases identical to TRBD1. Losses at the gene ends were 0 bases for V and 7 bases for J; bases not matched to a gene: 3. Per the germline V gene, CDR1 is LGHNA and CDR2 is YNFKEQ. The CDR3 totals 15 residues.

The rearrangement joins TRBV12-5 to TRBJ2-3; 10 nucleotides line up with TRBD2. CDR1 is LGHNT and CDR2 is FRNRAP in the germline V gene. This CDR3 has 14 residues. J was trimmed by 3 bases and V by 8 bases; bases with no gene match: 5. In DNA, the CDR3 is TGTGCTAGTTCTTCGGGACTAGCGACAGATACGCAGTATTTT. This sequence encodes CASSSGLATDTQYF.

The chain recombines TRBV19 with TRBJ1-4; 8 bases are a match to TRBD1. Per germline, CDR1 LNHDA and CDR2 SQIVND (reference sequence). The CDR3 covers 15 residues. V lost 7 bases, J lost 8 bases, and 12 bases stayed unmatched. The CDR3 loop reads CASTNDRGVREKLFF. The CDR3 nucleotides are TGTGCCAGTACCAACGACAGGGGAGTAAGGGAAAAACTGTTTTTT.

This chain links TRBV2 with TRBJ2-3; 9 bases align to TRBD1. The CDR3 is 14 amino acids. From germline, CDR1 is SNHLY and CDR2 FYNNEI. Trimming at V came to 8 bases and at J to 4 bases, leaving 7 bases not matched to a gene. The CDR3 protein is CASAGTGSPDTQYF. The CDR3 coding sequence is TGTGCCAGCGCCGGGACAGGGTCCCCAGATACGCAGTATTTT.

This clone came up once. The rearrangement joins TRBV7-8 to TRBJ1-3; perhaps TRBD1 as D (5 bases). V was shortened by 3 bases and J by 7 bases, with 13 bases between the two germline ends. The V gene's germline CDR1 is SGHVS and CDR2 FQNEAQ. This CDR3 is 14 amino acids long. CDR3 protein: CASSLVRGANTIYF. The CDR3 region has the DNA TGTGCCAGCAGCTTGGTTCGAGGGGCCAACACCATATATTTT.

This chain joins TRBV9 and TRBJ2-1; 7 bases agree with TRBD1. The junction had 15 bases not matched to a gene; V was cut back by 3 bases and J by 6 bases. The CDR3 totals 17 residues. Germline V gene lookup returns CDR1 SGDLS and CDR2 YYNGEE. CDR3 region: CASSDDRAPSFPNEQFF. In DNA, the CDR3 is TGTGCCAGCAGCGATGACAGGGCACCCTCTTTCCCCAATGAGCAGTTCTTC.

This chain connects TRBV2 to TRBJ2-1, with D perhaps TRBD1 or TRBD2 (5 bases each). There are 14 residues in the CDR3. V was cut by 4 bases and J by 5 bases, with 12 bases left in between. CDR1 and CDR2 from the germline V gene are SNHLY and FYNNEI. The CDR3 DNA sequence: TGTGCCAGCAGTGTCGGGCAGGGAGACAATGAGCAGTTCTTC. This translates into CASSVGQGDNEQFF. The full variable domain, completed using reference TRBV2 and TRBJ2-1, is EPEVTQTPSHQVTQMGQEVILRCVPISNHLYFYWYRQILGQKVEFLVSFYNNEISEKSEIFDDQFSVERPDGSNFTLKIRSTKLEDSAMYFCASSVGQGDNEQFFGPGTRLTVL.

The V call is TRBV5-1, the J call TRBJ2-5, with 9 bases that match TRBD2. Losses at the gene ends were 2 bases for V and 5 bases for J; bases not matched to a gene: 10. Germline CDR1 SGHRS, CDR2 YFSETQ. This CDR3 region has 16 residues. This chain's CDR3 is CASSFGGGGALETQYF. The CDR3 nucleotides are TGCGCCAGCAGCTTCGGTGGCGGGGGGGCCTTGGAGACCCAGTACTTC.

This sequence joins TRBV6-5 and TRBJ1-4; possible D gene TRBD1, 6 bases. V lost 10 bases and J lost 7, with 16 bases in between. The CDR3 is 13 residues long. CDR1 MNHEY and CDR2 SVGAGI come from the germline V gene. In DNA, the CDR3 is TGTGCCACCGTGACGGGCAGGGGTGAAAAACTGTTTTTT. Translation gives CATVTGRGEKLFF.

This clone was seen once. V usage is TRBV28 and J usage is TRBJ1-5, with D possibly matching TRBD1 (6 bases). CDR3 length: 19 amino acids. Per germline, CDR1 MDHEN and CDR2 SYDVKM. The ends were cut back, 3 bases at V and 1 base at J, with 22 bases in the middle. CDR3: CASSLVRGASIVSNQPQHF. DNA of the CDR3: TGTGCCAGCAGTTTGGTGAGGGGGGCTTCTATAGTAAGCAATCAGCCCCAGCATTTT.

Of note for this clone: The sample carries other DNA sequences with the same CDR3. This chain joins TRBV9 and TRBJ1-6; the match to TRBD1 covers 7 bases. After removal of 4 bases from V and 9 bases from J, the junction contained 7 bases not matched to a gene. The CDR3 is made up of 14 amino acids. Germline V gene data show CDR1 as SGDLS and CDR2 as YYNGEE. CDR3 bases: TGTGCCAGCAGCCTGGGACAGCCCGCTTCACCCCTCCACTTT. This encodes CASSLGQPASPLHF.